Each of the 19 T cell receptor beta chains below was sequenced from the same sample in a study of cytomegalovirus exposure and HLA in healthy donors. The PCR had 60 Vbeta and 13 Jbeta primers. TCRdb's table, derived via immunoSEQ multiplex PCR, lists solely in-frame clones and lacks some. The sample records about 89,000 clones, 85% being singletons. The sample consisted of PBMCs. Source of these receptors: a man aged 35-49 years in good health and CMV-seropositive.

The chain has TRBV18 and TRBJ1-2, with unresolved D. The CDR3 loop spans 14 amino acids. V was trimmed by 2 bases and J by 2 bases, leaving 9 bases between them. Germline CDR1 and CDR2: KGHSH and LQKENI. This CDR3 reads CASSPSAGNYGYTF. In DNA form, the CDR3 reads TGTGCCAGCTCACCATCGGCAGGAAACTATGGCTACACCTTC.

The rearrangement uses TRBV5-1 and TRBJ2-1; the match to TRBD2 covers 8 bases. The length of the CDR3 is 16 residues. Per germline, CDR1 SGHRS and CDR2 YFSETQ. The J segment lost 4 bases and the V segment lost 7 bases, leaving 13 bases of the junction unmatched. This CDR3 reads CASASEGAGEYNEQFF. The CDR3 nucleotides are TGCGCCAGCGCCTCTGAGGGAGCGGGAGAATACAATGAGCAGTTCTTC. Supplemented by reference TRBV5-1 and TRBJ2-1, the full variable domain reads KAGVTQTPRYLIKTRGQQVTLSCSPISGHRSVSWYQQTPGQGLQFLFEYFSETQRNKGNFPGRFSGRQFSNSRSEMNVSTLELGDSALYLCASASEGAGEYNEQFFGPGTRLTVL.

This rearrangement joins TRBV6-5 to TRBJ1-1; D is undetermined. CDR1 and CDR2 (germline): MNHEY, SVGAGI. V lost 5 bases, J lost 6 bases, and 10 bases lay in between. This CDR3 has 12 residues. CDR3 region: CASSPGRAEAFF. In DNA form, the CDR3 reads TGTGCCAGCAGTCCCGGGCGGGCTGAAGCTTTCTTT.

The gene calls are TRBV6-5 and TRBJ2-7; the match to TRBD2 covers 10 bases. J gave up 5 bases and V 2 bases, and 6 bases lay outside the gene matches. Germline V gene data show CDR1 as MNHEY and CDR2 as SVGAGI. This CDR3 spans 15 amino acids. CDR3 sequence (DNA): TGTGCCAGCAGTTACCAAGCGGGAGGGACCAACGAGCAGTACTTC. It codes for CASSYQAGGTNEQYF.

The chain uses TRBV5-1 and TRBJ1-2; possibly TRBD1 for D (6 bases). Germline values: CDR1 SGHRS, CDR2 YFSETQ. The CDR3 loop spans 14 amino acids. The V end lost 4 bases, the J end lost 2 bases, and 12 bases lay between the germline ends. CDR3 DNA: TGCGCCAGCAGCCCTGGGGGGGGCAACTATGGCTACACCTTC. Its translation: CASSPGGGNYGYTF.

A few counts support this clone. This chain joins TRBV19 and TRBJ2-7; D is perhaps TRBD1 (6 bases). The germline V gene encodes CDR1 LNHDA and CDR2 SQIVND (reference sequence). The CDR3 consists of 16 residues. The ends were cut back, 4 bases at V and 6 bases at J, with 22 bases in the middle. CDR3 residues: CASSKNTGLLAPEQYF. CDR3 sequence (DNA): TGTGCCAGTAGTAAAAATACAGGGCTCCTAGCTCCCGAGCAGTACTTC.

This chain uses TRBV6-1 with TRBJ2-1, with 8 bases identical to TRBD1. The CDR3 covers 17 residues. The V and J ends lost 2 bases and 7 bases, in that order; junction bases with no gene match: 13. Per the germline V gene, CDR1 is MNHNS and CDR2 is SASEGT. The CDR3 nucleotides read TGTGCCAGCAGTGAAAACCCCACCCAGGGGGCCGGTAATGAGCAGTTCTTC. Amino acids: CASSENPTQGAGNEQFF.

This chain links TRBV4-1 with TRBJ1-1; 8 bases fit TRBD1. Unmatched junction bases numbered 10, after V lost 3 bases and J lost 1 base. Looked up from germline, CDR1 is MGHRA and CDR2 is YSYEKL. This CDR3 is 17 amino acids long. CDR3 sequence: CASSHFPGGAGNTEAFF. The CDR3 DNA follows: TGCGCCAGCAGCCATTTTCCAGGGGGCGCGGGGAACACTGAAGCTTTCTTT.

V usage is TRBV6-5 and J usage is TRBJ2-1, with D unclear. The CDR3 runs to 14 residues. Trimming cost V 0 bases and J 5 bases, with 8 bases left between them. From germline, CDR1 is MNHEY and CDR2 SVGAGI. The CDR3 DNA follows: TGTGCCAGCAGTTACTCGATGGCCAACAATGAGCAGTTCTTC. Amino acids: CASSYSMANNEQFF.

The chain recombines TRBV2 with TRBJ2-5; 9 positions agree with TRBD1. Germline assignment: CDR1 SNHLY and CDR2 FYNNEI. Germline trimming cut 3 bases from V and 5 bases from J; bases unmatched to any gene: 4. This CDR3 comprises 14 residues. The DNA for the CDR3 is TGTGCCAGCAGTGACGGGACAGGGTCCGAGACCCAGTACTTC. Translating it yields CASSDGTGSETQYF.

The rearrangement links TRBV7-8 to TRBJ2-1; D perhaps matches TRBD2 (6 bases). Germline CDR1 SGHVS, CDR2 FQNEAQ. The V and J ends lost 2 bases and 8 bases respectively, with 25 bases between them. This CDR3 region has 18 residues. CDR3 coding DNA: TGTGCCAGCAGCTTACAAGGTAGCGGTTCCTTCGGAAAGTATGAGCAGTTCTTC. Protein sequence: CASSLQGSGSFGKYEQFF. The full variable domain, with the rest looked up from reference TRBV7-8 and TRBJ2-1, is GAGVSQSPRYKVAKRGQDVALRCDPISGHVSLFWYQQALGQGPEFLTYFQNEAQLDKSGLPSDRFFAERPEGSVSTLKIQRTQQEDSAVYLCASSLQGSGSFGKYEQFFGPGTRLTVL.

The V gene is TRBV4-2, the J gene TRBJ2-7; 8 nucleotides align to TRBD2. The germline V gene encodes CDR1 LGHNA and CDR2 YNFKEQ. The CDR3 runs 15 residues. V trimming: 0 bases; J trimming: 2 bases; junction bases outside the gene matches: 3. DNA of the CDR3: TGTGCCAGCAGCCAAGATCGGCGGGGGGCCTACGAGCAGTACTTC. Its translation is CASSQDRRGAYEQYF.

V is TRBV6-5 and J is TRBJ1-1; 7 nucleotides match TRBD1. CDR1 and CDR2 (germline): MNHEY, SVGAGI. The CDR3 runs to 13 residues. V shed 5 bases, J shed 2 bases, and the junction held 2 bases outside the gene matches. In DNA form, the CDR3 reads TGTGCCAGCAGTGGGACAGTTAACACTGAAGCTTTCTTT. Its protein is CASSGTVNTEAFF.

The chain couples TRBV14 to TRBJ2-3; a possible D gene is TRBD1 (6 bases). V lost 3 bases and J 6 bases, leaving 16 bases between the germline ends. CDR3 size: 15 residues. CDR1 is SGHDN and CDR2 is FVKESK in the germline V gene. This chain's CDR3 is CASSHVGGVWDTQYF. The CDR3 DNA reads as TGTGCCAGCAGCCACGTAGGGGGAGTATGGGATACGCAGTATTTT.

The CDR3 here is CATSRPSGSRGNEQFF. The CDR3 coding sequence is TGTGCCACCAGCAGACCGAGCGGGAGCAGGGGCAATGAGCAGTTCTTC. The gene calls are TRBV15 and TRBJ2-1, with 8 bases fitting TRBD2. The J segment lost 6 bases and the V segment lost 2 bases, leaving 9 bases of the junction unmatched. The CDR3 runs to 16 residues. The germline CDR1 and CDR2 sequences are LNHNV and YYDKDF (reference sequence).

The chain is built from TRBV5-6 and TRBJ2-4; 12 positions match TRBD1. The germline CDR1 and CDR2 sequences are SGHDT and YYEEEE. CDR3 size: 19 residues. With 0 bases clipped from V and 0 bases from J, the junction kept 7 bases outside the gene matches. The CDR3 nucleotides are TGTGCCAGCAGCTTGGGGGGACAGGGGGCGAACCTAGCCAAAAACATTCAGTACTTC. Translation: CASSLGGQGANLAKNIQYF. Looking up the rest from reference TRBV5-6 and TRBJ2-4 gives the full variable domain: DAGVTQSPTHLIKTRGQQVTLRCSPKSGHDTVSWYQQALGQGPQFIFQYYEEEERQRGNFPDRFSGHQFPNYSSELNVNALLLGDSALYLCASSLGGQGANLAKNIQYFGAGTRLSVL.

This clone came up a few times. This sequence joins TRBV2 and TRBJ2-7; no clear D gene. Per the germline V gene, CDR1 is SNHLY and CDR2 is FYNNEI. Trimming removed 2 bases at V and 3 bases at J, with 5 bases between. The CDR3 has 12 residues. The chain's CDR3 is CASSEFFYEQYF. Written as DNA, the CDR3 is TGTGCCAGCAGTGAATTCTTCTACGAGCAGTACTTC.

The rearrangement uses TRBV7-2 and TRBJ2-7; D not certain. V was pared by 5 bases and J by 4 bases, with 9 bases between. Looked up from germline, CDR1 is SGHTA and CDR2 is FQGNSA. This CDR3 spans 12 amino acids. The CDR3 region is CASSRSGYEQYF. The CDR3 nucleotides are TGTGCCAGCAGCCGCTCCGGGTACGAGCAGTACTTC. Supplemented by reference TRBV7-2 and TRBJ2-7, the full variable domain reads GAGVSQSPSNKVTEKGKDVELRCDPISGHTALYWYRQSLGQGLEFLIYFQGNSAPDKSGLPSDRFSAERTGGSVSTLTIQRTQQEDSAVYLCASSRSGYEQYFGPGTRLTVT.

The chain has TRBV7-2 and TRBJ2-3, with D tentatively TRBD2 (6 bases). The V end lost 1 base, the J end lost 11 bases, and 10 bases lay between the germline ends. Per germline, CDR1 SGHTA and CDR2 FQGNSA. This CDR3 is built from 12 residues. For the CDR3, the DNA is TGTGCCAGCAGCTTAGGCGGGGTAGAGCAGTATTTT. It translates to CASSLGGVEQYF.